Below, 15 T cell receptor beta chains from the same sample are listed, as sequenced in a study of cytomegalovirus exposure and HLA in healthy donors. The PCR was carried out with 60 Vbeta primers and 13 Jbeta primers. The table came from immunoSEQ multiplex PCR; TCRdb's copy has only in-frame clones and leaves some out. The table has about 85,000 clones, around 66% seen once. Sequencing input: PBMCs. These receptors all stem from a man in his thirties or forties in good health and CMV-seronegative.

The chain recombines TRBV28 with TRBJ2-5; D call uncertain. Germline CDR1 MDHEN, CDR2 SYDVKM. The CDR3 is made up of 13 amino acids. Trimming left V 6 bases short and J 2 bases short, with 10 bases between. CDR3 region: CASSPRTQETQYF. As DNA, the CDR3 is TGTGCCAGCAGCCCTAGAACTCAAGAGACCCAGTACTTC.

The rearrangement uses TRBV27 and TRBJ2-2; the match to TRBD2 covers 10 bases. The CDR3 runs to 16 residues. V shed 4 bases and J 4 bases; nucleotides not matched to a gene: 6. Per the germline V gene, CDR1 is MNHEY and CDR2 is SMNVEV (reference sequence). CDR3 coding DNA: TGTGCCAGCAGTTGGACAGCGGGAGGGGCCACCGGGGAGCTGTTTTTT. This encodes CASSWTAGGATGELFF.

The chain links TRBV2 to TRBJ2-5; D not resolved. The CDR3 covers 12 residues. Trimming stripped 7 bases from V and 5 bases from J, with 11 bases between. The germline gives CDR1 SNHLY, CDR2 FYNNEI. The CDR3 DNA reads TGTGCCAGCAATGGAGTATCCGAGACCCAGTACTTC. It encodes CASNGVSETQYF. Drawing the rest from reference TRBV2 and TRBJ2-5, the complete variable domain is EPEVTQTPSHQVTQMGQEVILRCVPISNHLYFYWYRQILGQKVEFLVSFYNNEISEKSEIFDDQFSVERPDGSNFTLKIRSTKLEDSAMYFCASNGVSETQYFGPGTRLLVL.

The chain is built from TRBV4-3 and TRBJ1-1; D is uncertain. Trimming took off 3 bases at V and 4 bases at J, with 9 bases between the two ends. CDR3 length: 13 residues. Germline V gene sequence: CDR1 LGHNA, CDR2 YSLEER. The CDR3 DNA reads TGCGCCAGCAGCCAGGAGTTGAGCACTGAAGCTTTCTTT. It specifies CASSQELSTEAFF.

This clone was recorded only once. The chain links TRBV28 to TRBJ2-1; TRBD2 matches at 9 bases. The V and J ends lost 3 bases and 10 bases, in that order; junction bases with no gene match: 4. The CDR3 is 13 amino acids. Germline CDR1 is MDHEN and CDR2 is SYDVKM. The CDR3: CASSLGGRVEQFF. The CDR3 nucleotides are TGTGCCAGCAGTTTGGGCGGGAGGGTAGAGCAGTTCTTC. Full variable domain (rest looked up from reference TRBV28 and TRBJ2-1): DVKVTQSSRYLVKRTGEKVFLECVQDMDHENMFWYRQDPGLGLRLIYFSYDVKMKEKGDIPEGYSVSREKKERFSLILESASTNQTSMYLCASSLGGRVEQFFGPGTRLTVL.

This clone was counted a single time. The chain combines TRBV7-9 with TRBJ1-3, with a tentative D call TRBD1 (6 bases). V dropped 4 bases and J dropped 0 bases, with 16 bases sitting between them. This CDR3 has 17 residues. Germline V gene sequence: CDR1 SEHNR, CDR2 FQNEAQ (reference sequence). In DNA, the CDR3 is TGTGCCAGCAGCTCGAGGGGGACCATATACTCTGGAAACACCATATATTTT. Translating it yields CASSSRGTIYSGNTIYF.

This sequence joins TRBV19 and TRBJ1-2; no firm D call. Looked up from germline, CDR1 is LNHDA and CDR2 is SQIVND (reference sequence). The CDR3 runs to 19 residues. The V end lost 3 bases, the J end lost 7 bases, and 30 bases lay between the germline ends. The CDR3 protein is CASSIPGGVWLQYRPGYTF. DNA of the CDR3: TGTGCCAGTAGTATCCCCGGCGGGGTCTGGCTTCAATACCGCCCTGGCTACACCTTC.

This clone was seen once. The V gene is TRBV2, the J gene TRBJ2-7; D is unclear. The germline V and J ends were trimmed by 9 bases and 0 bases, with 12 bases remaining between them. Per germline, CDR1 SNHLY and CDR2 FYNNEI. CDR3 length: 13 amino acids. In DNA form, the CDR3 reads TGTGCCAGTACACCTCCCAGCTCCTACGAGCAGTACTTC. Translated: CASTPPSSYEQYF. Full variable domain (remainder filled in from reference TRBV2 and TRBJ2-7): EPEVTQTPSHQVTQMGQEVILRCVPISNHLYFYWYRQILGQKVEFLVSFYNNEISEKSEIFDDQFSVERPDGSNFTLKIRSTKLEDSAMYFCASTPPSSYEQYFGPGTRLTVT.

The rearrangement joins TRBV27 to TRBJ2-2; 7 positions match TRBD1. Per germline, CDR1 MNHEY and CDR2 SMNVEV (reference sequence). V lost 2 bases, J lost 3 bases, and 6 bases stayed unmatched. CDR3 length: 16 residues. CDR3 loop: CASSLPRDRYTGELFF. The CDR3 DNA reads TGTGCCAGCAGTTTACCCCGGGACAGATACACCGGGGAGCTGTTTTTT.

This clone was observed a few times. V is TRBV5-1 and J is TRBJ2-2; 9 nucleotides align to TRBD1. This CDR3 has 17 residues. CDR1 SGHRS and CDR2 YFSETQ come from the germline V gene. Trimming at V came to 5 bases and at J to 4 bases, leaving 12 bases not matched to a gene. The DNA for the CDR3 is TGCGCCAGCAGTTGGGGACAGGGTACAATGGTCACCGGGGAGCTGTTTTTT. Translating gives CASSWGQGTMVTGELFF.

The chain uses TRBV10-3 and TRBJ2-7; D perhaps matches TRBD1 (6 bases). V gave up 6 bases and J gave up 5 bases, with 14 bases separating them. This CDR3 is 13 amino acids long. The germline CDR1 and CDR2 sequences are ENHRY and SYGVKD. The CDR3 region is CAISVSGAHEQYF. The CDR3 bases are TGTGCCATCAGCGTCTCAGGGGCCCACGAGCAGTACTTC.

V usage is TRBV15 and J usage is TRBJ2-2, with 8 bases matching TRBD1. This CDR3 region has 17 residues. The J segment lost 4 bases and the V segment lost 0 bases, leaving 7 bases of the junction unmatched. Germline V gene data show CDR1 as LNHNV and CDR2 as YYDKDF (reference sequence). The CDR3 spells CATSRDRGTGLTGELFF. The CDR3 bases are TGTGCCACCAGCAGAGATCGGGGGACAGGCCTCACCGGGGAGCTGTTTTTT.

This clone was seen only a few times. The chain is built from TRBV5-1 and TRBJ2-7; D might be TRBD1 (5 bases). This CDR3 region has 15 residues. V dropped 0 bases and J dropped 5 bases, with 15 bases sitting between them. Germline CDR1 reads SGHRS; CDR2 reads YFSETQ. The CDR3 spells CASSLDIQGSNEQYF. CDR3 bases: TGCGCCAGCAGCTTGGACATCCAGGGAAGCAACGAGCAGTACTTC.

This clone was counted only a few times. The chain joins TRBV11-2 to TRBJ2-4; 15 bases are shared with TRBD2. Germline-derived CDR1 and CDR2 are SGHAT and FQNNGV. V shed 5 bases, J shed 6 bases, and the junction held 5 bases outside the gene matches. This CDR3 comprises 16 residues. CDR3 nucleotides: TGTGCCAGCAGCAGGACTAGCGGGAGGGCGGTAAACATTCAGTACTTC. This codes for CASSRTSGRAVNIQYF.

The chain joins TRBV19 to TRBJ2-7; the D is unclear. Germline values: CDR1 LNHDA, CDR2 SQIVND (reference sequence). The CDR3 is 11 amino acids. Deletions cut 7 bases from V and 7 bases from J, with 11 bases between. This CDR3 reads CASNYPPEQYF. CDR3 nucleotide sequence: TGTGCCAGTAATTATCCCCCGGAGCAGTACTTC.